The next 3 T cell receptor beta chains were all read from a single sample in a study of blood T cell repertoires in COVID-19. This table comes from immunoSEQ multiplex PCR, and its TCRdb copy is limited to in-frame clones, with some not included. The profile shows over 250,000 clones, approximately 88% of them singletons. The sample was peripheral blood. The origin of the receptors is a man over 45 with acute or convalescent COVID-19.

The genes are TRBV5-1 and TRBJ2-3; D is possibly TRBD1 (6 bases). CDR1 is SGHRS, CDR2 YFSETQ, per germline. V was pared by 4 bases and J by 4 bases, with 13 bases between. The CDR3 covers 14 residues. CDR3 DNA: TGCGCCAGCAGCCGAGATCAGGGGTCAGATACGCAGTATTTT. It codes for CASSRDQGSDTQYF. The full variable domain, rest sourced from reference TRBV5-1 and TRBJ2-3, is KAGVTQTPRYLIKTRGQQVTLSCSPISGHRSVSWYQQTPGQGLQFLFEYFSETQRNKGNFPGRFSGRQFSNSRSEMNVSTLELGDSALYLCASSRDQGSDTQYFGPGTRLTVL.

V and J are TRBV4-1 and TRBJ2-2; 10 bases are shared with TRBD2. J was trimmed by 5 bases and V by 3 bases; bases with no gene match: 3. Germline V gives CDR1 MGHRA, CDR2 YSYEKL. The CDR3 covers 15 residues. The CDR3 DNA sequence: TGCGCCAGCAGCCATAGCGGGGGGTATACCGGGGAGCTGTTTTTT. The encoded protein is CASSHSGGYTGELFF.

The chain uses TRBV10-1 and TRBJ1-2; D possibly corresponds to TRBD1 (5 bases). Per germline, CDR1 WNHNN and CDR2 SYGVQD (reference sequence). The CDR3 is 13 residues long. Deletions cut 3 bases from V and 4 bases from J, with 9 bases between. The CDR3 nucleotides are TGCGCCAGCAGTGAAACAGGAGTCTATGGCTACACCTTC. Translation gives CASSETGVYGYTF.